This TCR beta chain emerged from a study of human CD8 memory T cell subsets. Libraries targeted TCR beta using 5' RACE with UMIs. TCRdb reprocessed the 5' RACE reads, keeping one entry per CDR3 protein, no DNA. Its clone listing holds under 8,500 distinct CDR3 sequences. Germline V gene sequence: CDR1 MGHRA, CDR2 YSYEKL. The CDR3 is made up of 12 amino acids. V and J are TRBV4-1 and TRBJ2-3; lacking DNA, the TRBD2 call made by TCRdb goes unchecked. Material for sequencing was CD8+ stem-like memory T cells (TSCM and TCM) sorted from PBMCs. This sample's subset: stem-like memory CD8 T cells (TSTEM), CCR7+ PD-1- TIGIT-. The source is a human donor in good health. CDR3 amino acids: CASSQGQDTQYF.